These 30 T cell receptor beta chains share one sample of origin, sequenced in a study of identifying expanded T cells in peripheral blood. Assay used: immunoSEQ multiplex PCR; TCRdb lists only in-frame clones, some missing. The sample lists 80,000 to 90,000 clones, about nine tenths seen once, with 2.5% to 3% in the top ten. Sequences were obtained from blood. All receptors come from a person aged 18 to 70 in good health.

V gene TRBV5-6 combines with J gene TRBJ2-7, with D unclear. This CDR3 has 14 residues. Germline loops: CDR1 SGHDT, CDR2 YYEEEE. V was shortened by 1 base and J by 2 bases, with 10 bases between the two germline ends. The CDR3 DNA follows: TGTGCCAGCAGCTTGCGATACAGAGCCTACGAGCAGTACTTC. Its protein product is CASSLRYRAYEQYF.

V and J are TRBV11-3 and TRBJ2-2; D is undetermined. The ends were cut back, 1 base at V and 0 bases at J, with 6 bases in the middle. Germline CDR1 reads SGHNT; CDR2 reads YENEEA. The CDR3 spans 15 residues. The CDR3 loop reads CASSLGTTNTGELFF. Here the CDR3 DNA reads TGTGCCAGCAGCTTAGGGACCACGAACACCGGGGAGCTGTTTTTT.

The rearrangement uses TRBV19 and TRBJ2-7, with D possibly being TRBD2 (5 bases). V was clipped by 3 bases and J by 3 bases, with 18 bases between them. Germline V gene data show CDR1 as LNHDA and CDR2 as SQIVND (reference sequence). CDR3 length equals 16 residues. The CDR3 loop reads CASSIRTEGAHYEQYF. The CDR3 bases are TGTGCCAGTAGTATTCGTACTGAGGGAGCCCACTACGAGCAGTACTTC. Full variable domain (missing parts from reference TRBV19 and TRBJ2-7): DGGITQSPKYLFRKEGQNVTLSCEQNLNHDAMYWYRQDPGQGLRLIYYSQIVNDFQKGDIAEGYSVSREKKESFPLTVTSAQKNPTAFYLCASSIRTEGAHYEQYFGPGTRLTVT.

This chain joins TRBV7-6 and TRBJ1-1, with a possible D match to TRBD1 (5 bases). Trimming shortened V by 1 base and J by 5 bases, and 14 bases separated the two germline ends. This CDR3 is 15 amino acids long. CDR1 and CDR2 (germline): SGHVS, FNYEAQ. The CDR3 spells CASSLGGQTRTEAFF. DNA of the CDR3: TGTGCCAGCAGCTTAGGGGGCCAAACGAGGACTGAAGCTTTCTTT.

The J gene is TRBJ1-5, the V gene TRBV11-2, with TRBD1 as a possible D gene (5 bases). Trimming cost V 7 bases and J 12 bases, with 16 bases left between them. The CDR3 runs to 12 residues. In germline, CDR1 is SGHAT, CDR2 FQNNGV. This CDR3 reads CASTLGDGVQHF. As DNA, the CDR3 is TGTGCCAGCACCCTTGGGGACGGGGTCCAGCATTTT.

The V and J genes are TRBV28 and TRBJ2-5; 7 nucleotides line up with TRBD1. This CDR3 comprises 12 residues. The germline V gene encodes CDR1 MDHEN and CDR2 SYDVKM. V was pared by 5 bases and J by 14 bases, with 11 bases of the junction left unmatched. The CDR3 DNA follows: TGTGCCAGCAGTCTAAAAACAGGGGCGGAATACTTC. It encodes CASSLKTGAEYF.

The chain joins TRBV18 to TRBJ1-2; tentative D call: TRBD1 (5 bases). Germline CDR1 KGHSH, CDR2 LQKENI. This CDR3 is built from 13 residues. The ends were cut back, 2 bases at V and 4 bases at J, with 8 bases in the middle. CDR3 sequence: CASSPEGSYGYTF. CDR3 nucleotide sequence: TGTGCCAGCTCACCAGAGGGGAGCTATGGCTACACCTTC.

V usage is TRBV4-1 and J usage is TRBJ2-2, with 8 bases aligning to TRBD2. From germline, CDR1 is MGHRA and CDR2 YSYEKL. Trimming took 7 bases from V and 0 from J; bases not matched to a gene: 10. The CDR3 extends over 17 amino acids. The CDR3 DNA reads TGCGCCAGCACCCCCGAGTTAGCGGGAACGAACACCGGGGAGCTGTTTTTT. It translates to CASTPELAGTNTGELFF.

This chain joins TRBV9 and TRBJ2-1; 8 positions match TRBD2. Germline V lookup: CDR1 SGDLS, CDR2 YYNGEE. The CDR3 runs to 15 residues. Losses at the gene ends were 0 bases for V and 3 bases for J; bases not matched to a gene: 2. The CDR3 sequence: CASSVELADYNEQFF. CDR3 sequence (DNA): TGTGCCAGCAGCGTAGAACTAGCGGACTACAATGAGCAGTTCTTC.

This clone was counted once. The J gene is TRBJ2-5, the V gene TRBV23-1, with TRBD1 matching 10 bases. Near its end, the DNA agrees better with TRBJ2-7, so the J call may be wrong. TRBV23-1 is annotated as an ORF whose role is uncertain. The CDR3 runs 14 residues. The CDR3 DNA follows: TGCGCCAGAGCGGGACAGGGGTCCTCCTACGAGCAGTACTTC. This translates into CARAGQGSSYEQYF.

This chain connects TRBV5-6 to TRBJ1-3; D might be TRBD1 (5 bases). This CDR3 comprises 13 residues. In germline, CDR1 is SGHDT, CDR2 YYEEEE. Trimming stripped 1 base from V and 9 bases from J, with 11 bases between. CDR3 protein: CASSLKLGGTIYF. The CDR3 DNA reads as TGTGCCAGCAGCTTGAAGCTGGGGGGCACCATATATTTT.

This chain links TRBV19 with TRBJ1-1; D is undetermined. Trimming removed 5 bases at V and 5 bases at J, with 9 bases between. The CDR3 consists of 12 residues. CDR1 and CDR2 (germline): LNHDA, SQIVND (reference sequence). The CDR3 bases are TGTGCCAGTAGTCGACTTGGTACTGAAGCTTTCTTT. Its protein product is CASSRLGTEAFF.

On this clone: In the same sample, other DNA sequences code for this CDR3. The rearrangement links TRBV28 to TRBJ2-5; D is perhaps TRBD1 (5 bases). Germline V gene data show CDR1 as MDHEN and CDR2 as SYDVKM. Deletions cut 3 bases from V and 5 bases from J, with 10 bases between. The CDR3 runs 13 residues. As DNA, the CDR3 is TGTGCCAGCAGTTTTCAGGGAAGGGAGACCCAGTACTTC. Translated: CASSFQGRETQYF.

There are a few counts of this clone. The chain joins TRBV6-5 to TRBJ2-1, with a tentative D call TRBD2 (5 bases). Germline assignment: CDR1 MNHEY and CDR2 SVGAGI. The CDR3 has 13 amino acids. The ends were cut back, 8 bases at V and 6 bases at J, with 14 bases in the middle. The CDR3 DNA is TGTGCCAGCGGGAGTAGAGGGAGCAATGAGCAGTTCTTC. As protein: CASGSRGSNEQFF.

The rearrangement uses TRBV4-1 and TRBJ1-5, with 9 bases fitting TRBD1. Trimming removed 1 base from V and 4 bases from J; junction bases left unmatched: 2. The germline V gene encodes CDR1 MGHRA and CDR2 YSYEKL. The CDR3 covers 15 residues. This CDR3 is CASSQGGTGNQPQHF. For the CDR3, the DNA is TGCGCCAGCAGCCAAGGAGGGACAGGGAATCAGCCCCAGCATTTT.

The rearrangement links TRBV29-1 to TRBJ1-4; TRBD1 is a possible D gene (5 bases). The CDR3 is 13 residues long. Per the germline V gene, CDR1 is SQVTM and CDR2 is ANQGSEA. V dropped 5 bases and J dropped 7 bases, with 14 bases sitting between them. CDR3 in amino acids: CSVSGREGEKLFF. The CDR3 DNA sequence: TGCAGCGTTTCCGGCAGGGAAGGTGAAAAACTGTTTTTT.

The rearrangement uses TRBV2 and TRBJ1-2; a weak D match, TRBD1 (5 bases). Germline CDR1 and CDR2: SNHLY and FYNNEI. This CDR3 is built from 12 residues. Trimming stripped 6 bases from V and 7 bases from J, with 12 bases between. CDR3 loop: CASSLRDSGYTF. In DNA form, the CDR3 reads TGTGCCAGCAGCCTCAGGGATTCTGGCTACACCTTC.

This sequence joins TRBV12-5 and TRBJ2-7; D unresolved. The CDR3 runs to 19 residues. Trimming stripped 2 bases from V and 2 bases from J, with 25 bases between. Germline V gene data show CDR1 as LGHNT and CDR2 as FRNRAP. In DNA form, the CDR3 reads TGTGCTAGTGGTTTGCCCGTCTCCCCACCGAACCTACGACCCTACGAGCAGTACTTC. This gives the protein CASGLPVSPPNLRPYEQYF.

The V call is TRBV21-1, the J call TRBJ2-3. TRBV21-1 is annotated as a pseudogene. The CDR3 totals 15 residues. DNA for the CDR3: TGTGCCAGCAGACCCATAAAGGATAGCACAGATACGCAGTATTTT. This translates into CASRPIKDSTDTQYF.

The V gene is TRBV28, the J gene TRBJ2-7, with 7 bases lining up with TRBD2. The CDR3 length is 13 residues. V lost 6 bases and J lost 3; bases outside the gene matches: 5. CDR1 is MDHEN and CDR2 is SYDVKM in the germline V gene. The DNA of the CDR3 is TGTGCCAGCAGCGCCAGCGGGATCTACGAGCAGTACTTC. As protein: CASSASGIYEQYF. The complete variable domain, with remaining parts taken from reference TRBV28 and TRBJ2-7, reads DVKVTQSSRYLVKRTGEKVFLECVQDMDHENMFWYRQDPGLGLRLIYFSYDVKMKEKGDIPEGYSVSREKKERFSLILESASTNQTSMYLCASSASGIYEQYFGPGTRLTVT.

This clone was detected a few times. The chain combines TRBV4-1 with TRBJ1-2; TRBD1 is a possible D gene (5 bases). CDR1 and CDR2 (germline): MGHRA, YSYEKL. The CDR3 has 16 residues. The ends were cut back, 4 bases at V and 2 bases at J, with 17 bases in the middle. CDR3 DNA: TGCGCCAGCAGCCCGAGCGGTCAGGGTCCGAACTATGGCTACACCTTC. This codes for CASSPSGQGPNYGYTF.

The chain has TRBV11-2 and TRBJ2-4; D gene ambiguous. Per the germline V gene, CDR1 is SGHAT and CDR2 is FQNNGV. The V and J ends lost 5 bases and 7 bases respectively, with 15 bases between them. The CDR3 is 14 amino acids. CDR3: CASSSPGTGNIQYF. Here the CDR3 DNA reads TGTGCCAGCAGCAGTCCTGGTACTGGGAACATTCAGTACTTC.

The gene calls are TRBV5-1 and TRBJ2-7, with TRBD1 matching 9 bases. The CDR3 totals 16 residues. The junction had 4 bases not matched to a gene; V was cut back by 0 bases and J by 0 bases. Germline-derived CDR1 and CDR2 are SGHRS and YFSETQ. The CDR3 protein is CASSLAPGQGSYEQYF. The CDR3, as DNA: TGCGCCAGCAGCTTGGCCCCGGGACAGGGCTCCTACGAGCAGTACTTC.

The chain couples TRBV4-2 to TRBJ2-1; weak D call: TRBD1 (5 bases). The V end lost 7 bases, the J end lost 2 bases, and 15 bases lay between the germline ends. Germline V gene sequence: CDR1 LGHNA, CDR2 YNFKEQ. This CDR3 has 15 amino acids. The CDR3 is CASTPEGVTYNEQFF. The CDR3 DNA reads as TGTGCCAGCACCCCAGAAGGGGTAACCTACAATGAGCAGTTCTTC.

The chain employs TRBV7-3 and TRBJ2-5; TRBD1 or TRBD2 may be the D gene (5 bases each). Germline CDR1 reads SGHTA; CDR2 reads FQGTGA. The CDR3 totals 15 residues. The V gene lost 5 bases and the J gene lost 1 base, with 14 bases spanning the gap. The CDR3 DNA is TGTGCCAGCAGCATCAGGACGGGGCCCCAAGAGACCCAGTACTTC. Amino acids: CASSIRTGPQETQYF.

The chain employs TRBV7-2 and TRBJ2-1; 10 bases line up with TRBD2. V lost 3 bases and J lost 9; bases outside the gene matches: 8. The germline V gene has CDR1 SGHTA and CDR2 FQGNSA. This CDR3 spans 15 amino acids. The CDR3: CASSLITSGEGEQFF. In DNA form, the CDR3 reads TGTGCCAGCAGCTTGATAACTAGCGGGGAGGGTGAGCAGTTCTTC.

The chain's CDR3 is CASRETGTDTQYF. In DNA, the CDR3 is TGCGCCAGCAGGGAGACAGGCACAGATACGCAGTATTTT. The rearrangement uses TRBV5-1 and TRBJ2-3; TRBD1 might be the D (5 bases). The germline V gene encodes CDR1 SGHRS and CDR2 YFSETQ. The V gene lost 5 bases and the J gene lost 1 base, with 8 bases spanning the gap. This CDR3 spans 13 amino acids.

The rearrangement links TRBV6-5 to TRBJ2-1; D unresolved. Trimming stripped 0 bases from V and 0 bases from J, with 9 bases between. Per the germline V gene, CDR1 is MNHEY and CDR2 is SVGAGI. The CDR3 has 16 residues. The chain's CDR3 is CASSYSFSLSYNEQFF. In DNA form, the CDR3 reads TGTGCCAGCAGTTACTCCTTTTCACTCTCCTACAATGAGCAGTTCTTC.

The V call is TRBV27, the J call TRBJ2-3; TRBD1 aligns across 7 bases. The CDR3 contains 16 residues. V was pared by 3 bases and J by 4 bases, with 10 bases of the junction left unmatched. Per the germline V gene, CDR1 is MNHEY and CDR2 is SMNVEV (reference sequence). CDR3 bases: TGTGCCAGCAGTTTTATCCGACAGGGTGGGGCAGATACGCAGTATTTT. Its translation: CASSFIRQGGADTQYF.

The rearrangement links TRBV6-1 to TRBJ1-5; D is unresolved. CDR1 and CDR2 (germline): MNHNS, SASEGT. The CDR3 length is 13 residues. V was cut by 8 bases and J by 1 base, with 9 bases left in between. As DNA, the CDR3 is TGTGCCAGCTCACATGACAGCAATCAGCCCCAGCATTTT. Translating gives CASSHDSNQPQHF.